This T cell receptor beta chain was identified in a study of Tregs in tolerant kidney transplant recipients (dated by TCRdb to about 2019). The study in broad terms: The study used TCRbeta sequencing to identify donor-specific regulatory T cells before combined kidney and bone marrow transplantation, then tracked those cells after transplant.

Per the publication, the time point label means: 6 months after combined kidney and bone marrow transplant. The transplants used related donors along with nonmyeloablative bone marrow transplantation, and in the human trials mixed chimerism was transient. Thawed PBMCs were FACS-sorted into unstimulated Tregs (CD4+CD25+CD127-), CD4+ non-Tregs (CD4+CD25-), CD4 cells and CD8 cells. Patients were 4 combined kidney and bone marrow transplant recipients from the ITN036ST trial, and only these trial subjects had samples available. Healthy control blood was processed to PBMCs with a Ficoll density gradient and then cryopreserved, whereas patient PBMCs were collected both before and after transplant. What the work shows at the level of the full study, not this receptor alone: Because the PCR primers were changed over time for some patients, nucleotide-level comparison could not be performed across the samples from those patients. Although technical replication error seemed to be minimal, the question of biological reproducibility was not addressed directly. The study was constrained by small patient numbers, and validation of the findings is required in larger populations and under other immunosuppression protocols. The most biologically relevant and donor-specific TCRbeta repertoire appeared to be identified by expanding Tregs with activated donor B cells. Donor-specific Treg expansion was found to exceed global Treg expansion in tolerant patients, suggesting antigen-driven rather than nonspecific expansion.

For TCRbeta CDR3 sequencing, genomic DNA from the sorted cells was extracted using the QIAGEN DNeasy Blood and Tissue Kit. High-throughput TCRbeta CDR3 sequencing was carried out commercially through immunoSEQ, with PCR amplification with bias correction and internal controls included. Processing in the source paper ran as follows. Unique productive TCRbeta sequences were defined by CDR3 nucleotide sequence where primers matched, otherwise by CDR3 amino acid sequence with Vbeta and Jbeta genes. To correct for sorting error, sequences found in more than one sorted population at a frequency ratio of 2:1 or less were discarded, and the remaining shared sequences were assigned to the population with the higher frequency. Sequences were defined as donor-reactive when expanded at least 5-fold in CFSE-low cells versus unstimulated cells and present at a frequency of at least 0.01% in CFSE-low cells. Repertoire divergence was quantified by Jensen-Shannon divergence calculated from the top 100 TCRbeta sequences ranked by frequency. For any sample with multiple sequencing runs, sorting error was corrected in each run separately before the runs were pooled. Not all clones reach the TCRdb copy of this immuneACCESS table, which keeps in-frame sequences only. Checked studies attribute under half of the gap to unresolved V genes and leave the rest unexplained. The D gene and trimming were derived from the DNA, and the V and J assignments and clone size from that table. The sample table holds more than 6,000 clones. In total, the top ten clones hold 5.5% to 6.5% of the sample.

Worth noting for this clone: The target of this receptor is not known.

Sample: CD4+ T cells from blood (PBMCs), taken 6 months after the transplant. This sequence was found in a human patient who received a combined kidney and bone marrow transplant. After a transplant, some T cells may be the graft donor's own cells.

The CDR3 reads as follows: CASSLPGADTQYF. The DNA read from the CDR3 is TGTGCCAGCAGCTTACCAGGGGCAGATACG. The chain links TRBV7-9 with TRBJ2-3; TRBD1 might be the D gene, on 6 matching bases. Coverage ceases 3 residues before the CDR3 finishes, and the germline J gene fills in the end. The CDR3 sequence holds 13 residues, the cysteine and phenylalanine included. Shown are 30 bases from within the CDR3, in frame from base 1. CDR1 SEHNR and CDR2 FQNEAQ are derived from the germline V gene (reference sequence). Between the V and J ends, shortened by 2 bases and 4 bases respectively, the junction contains 7 bases.